Listed below are T cell receptor beta chains from one sample, sequenced in a study of blood T cell repertoires in COVID-19. Sequenced by immunoSEQ multiplex PCR; TCRdb stores in-frame clones only, minus some. The sample has approximately 140,000 clones, approximately 88% seen once. Sample: peripheral blood. These receptors all come from a man aged 65 to 85 with active COVID-19. The conserved cysteine and the conserved F or W are not part of the CDR3 here. The D gene is left open where the match is weak.

d_gene	v_gene	j_gene	CDR3aa
TRBD1	TRBV5-1	TRBJ2-6	ASSLTGGLSGANVLT
TRBD2	TRBV7-3	TRBJ2-1	ASSQTSGVFNEQF
TRBD1	TRBV5-6	TRBJ2-7	ASSSQGAWEQY
TRBD1	TRBV28	TRBJ2-7	ASTLDRTYEQY
TRBD1	TRBV7-2	TRBJ1-4	ASSLTGGANEKLF
TRBD2	TRBV29-1	TRBJ2-1	SVPPGGTDEQF
NA	TRBV9	TRBJ2-7	ASSVDLAGINEQY
TRBD1	TRBV5-1	TRBJ2-7	ASSLAPPGQGGSEQY
NA	TRBV7-2	TRBJ2-3	ASSQGLSTDTQY
NA	TRBV3-1/TRBV3-2	TRBJ2-1	ASSPTLTYRLSSYNEQF
TRBD2	TRBV6-5	TRBJ2-5	ASSPTSGGPETQY
TRBD1	TRBV28	TRBJ1-1	ASSIAGTEGTEAF
TRBD1	TRBV6-1	TRBJ1-4	ASSVFRSDRVTGVKLF
NA	TRBV7-3	TRBJ2-2	ASSFGTGELF
NA	TRBV7-9	TRBJ1-3	ASSQAGSIY